The rows below give T cell receptor beta chains drawn from one sample of a study of cytomegalovirus exposure and HLA in healthy donors. The table came from immunoSEQ multiplex PCR; TCRdb's copy has only in-frame clones and leaves some out. Here the sample table reports roughly 72,000 clones. Sequencing was carried out using PBMCs. These receptors were collected from a young man in good health and CMV-seropositive. CDR3s include the opening cysteine and the closing phenylalanine or tryptophan. A D gene is named only where the DNA matches it firmly.

V gene: TRBV20-1
D gene: TRBD2
J gene: TRBJ2-1
CDR3 DNA: TGCAGTGCTTCGCGGGAGTTCCAGTTCTTC
CDR3 protein: CSASREFQFF

V gene: TRBV27
D gene: .
J gene: TRBJ2-7
CDR3 DNA: TGTGCCAGCAGATACGGAGCTTCCTACGAGCAGTACTTC
CDR3 protein: CASRYGASYEQYF

V gene: TRBV30
D gene: .
J gene: TRBJ2-1
CDR3 DNA: TGTGCCTGGAGACGAGCCAATGAGCAGTTCTTC
CDR3 protein: CAWRRANEQFF

V gene: TRBV7-9
D gene: .
J gene: TRBJ1-1
CDR3 DNA: TGTGCCAGCAGCTTAGTAGGGAACCAGGGAGCTTTCTTT
CDR3 protein: CASSLVGNQGAFF

V gene: TRBV13
D gene: .
J gene: TRBJ2-1
CDR3 DNA: TGTGCCAGCAGCGCCCGGTTATGGGGCAGCTCCTACAATGAGCAGTTCTTC
CDR3 protein: CASSARLWGSSYNEQFF

V gene: TRBV11-2
D gene: TRBD2
J gene: TRBJ2-2
CDR3 DNA: TGTGCCAGCAGCTTATTCCCTAGCGGGAGGCCGCGGGACACCGGGGAGCTGTTTTTT
CDR3 protein: CASSLFPSGRPRDTGELFF

V gene: TRBV9
D gene: TRBD1
J gene: TRBJ1-5
CDR3 DNA: TGTGCCAGCAGCGCGGGACAGGGTCTCCAGCCCCAGCATTTT
CDR3 protein: CASSAGQGLQPQHF

V gene: TRBV11-2
D gene: TRBD2
J gene: TRBJ2-1
CDR3 DNA: TGTGCCAGCAGCCCGGAGCGGAAACTAGCGGGGAACTACAATGAGCAGTTCTTC
CDR3 protein: CASSPERKLAGNYNEQFF

V gene: TRBV20-1
D gene: .
J gene: TRBJ2-7
CDR3 DNA: TGCAGTGCTAGACAGGGTAACGAGCAGTACTTC
CDR3 protein: CSARQGNEQYF

V gene: TRBV29-1
D gene: .
J gene: TRBJ2-5
CDR3 DNA: TGCAGCGTTGCCTCTCGAGGGTACGAAGACGAGACCCAGTACTTC
CDR3 protein: CSVASRGYEDETQYF

V gene: TRBV30
D gene: TRBD1
J gene: TRBJ2-2
CDR3 DNA: TGTGCCTGGAGGAGGCAGGGGGCAGACACCGGGGAGCTGTTTTTT
CDR3 protein: CAWRRQGADTGELFF

V gene: TRBV14
D gene: .
J gene: TRBJ1-1
CDR3 DNA: TGTGCCAGCAGCCAGGCTTGGCGGGAAGCTTTCTTT
CDR3 protein: CASSQAWREAFF

V gene: TRBV28
D gene: TRBD1
J gene: TRBJ2-3
CDR3 DNA: TGTGCCAGCAGTTTCCCCAGGGGGTGGAAAGATACGCAGTATTTT
CDR3 protein: CASSFPRGWKDTQYF

V gene: TRBV6-5
D gene: .
J gene: TRBJ1-1
CDR3 DNA: TGTGCCAGCAGTTACTCGAGAGGGAATGGCGCTGAAGCTTTCTTT
CDR3 protein: CASSYSRGNGAEAFF

V gene: TRBV4-2
D gene: TRBD1
J gene: TRBJ1-1
CDR3 DNA: TGTGCCAGCAGCCAGGACAGGGAAACTGAAGCTTTCTTT
CDR3 protein: CASSQDRETEAFF

V gene: TRBV7-8
D gene: TRBD1
J gene: TRBJ2-7
CDR3 DNA: TGTGCCAGCAGCTTATTACAGGGGTACTACGAGCAGTACTTC
CDR3 protein: CASSLLQGYYEQYF

V gene: TRBV27
D gene: .
J gene: TRBJ1-1
CDR3 DNA: TGTGCCAGCAGTTTGGGACTAAACACTGAAGCTTTCTTT
CDR3 protein: CASSLGLNTEAFF

V gene: TRBV7-9
D gene: TRBD1
J gene: TRBJ2-7
CDR3 DNA: TGTGCCAGCAGCTTACAGGGGGTAGGGTCCTACGAGCAGTACTTC
CDR3 protein: CASSLQGVGSYEQYF

V gene: TRBV5-1
D gene: .
J gene: TRBJ2-1
CDR3 DNA: TGCGCCAGCAGTCCGTGGGCAGCGGGCTTTGGTGAGCAGTTCTTC
CDR3 protein: CASSPWAAGFGEQFF

V gene: TRBV6-1
D gene: TRBD2
J gene: TRBJ2-7
CDR3 DNA: TGTGCCAGCTACGCGAAGAATAGCGGGAGTTGGGAGCAGTACTTC
CDR3 protein: CASYAKNSGSWEQYF

V gene: TRBV7-6
D gene: .
J gene: TRBJ1-1
CDR3 DNA: TGTGCCAGCAGCTTCGGGATGAACACTGAAGCTTTCTTT
CDR3 protein: CASSFGMNTEAFF

V gene: TRBV5-4
D gene: TRBD1
J gene: TRBJ1-2
CDR3 DNA: TGTGCCAGCAGCCCCCCGGGACAGGGGGCGCTTGGCTACACCTTC
CDR3 protein: CASSPPGQGALGYTF

V gene: TRBV2
D gene: .
J gene: TRBJ2-3
CDR3 DNA: TGTGCCAGCAGTGTTCTCACAGATACGCAGTATTTT
CDR3 protein: CASSVLTDTQYF

V gene: TRBV28
D gene: .
J gene: TRBJ2-2
CDR3 DNA: TGTGCCAGCGGTCGTCGGAGAAACACCGGGGAGCTGTTTTTT
CDR3 protein: CASGRRRNTGELFF

V gene: TRBV5-1
D gene: TRBD1
J gene: TRBJ2-7
CDR3 DNA: TGCGCCAGCAGCTTGGTTAGCCAGGGGGTTTACGAGCAGTACTTC
CDR3 protein: CASSLVSQGVYEQYF

V gene: TRBV2
D gene: .
J gene: TRBJ2-7
CDR3 DNA: TGTGCCAGCAGCTATCCTTCCTACGAGCAGTACTTC
CDR3 protein: CASSYPSYEQYF

V gene: TRBV11-2
D gene: .
J gene: TRBJ2-7
CDR3 DNA: TGTGCCAGCAGCTTAGATCGGGACGAGCAGTACTTC
CDR3 protein: CASSLDRDEQYF

V gene: TRBV29-1
D gene: TRBD1
J gene: TRBJ2-1
CDR3 DNA: TGCAGCATGGGACAGGGGCCGGAGGATGAGCAGTTCTTC
CDR3 protein: CSMGQGPEDEQFF

V gene: TRBV5-1
D gene: .
J gene: TRBJ2-1
CDR3 DNA: TGCGCCAGCAGCTTGGAACCAGCGGACTACAATGAGCAGTTCTTC
CDR3 protein: CASSLEPADYNEQFF

V gene: TRBV15
D gene: TRBD1
J gene: TRBJ2-7
CDR3 DNA: TGTGCCACCAGCAGCGCCCCCGGGACAGGGTTGTACGAGCAGTACTTC
CDR3 protein: CATSSAPGTGLYEQYF